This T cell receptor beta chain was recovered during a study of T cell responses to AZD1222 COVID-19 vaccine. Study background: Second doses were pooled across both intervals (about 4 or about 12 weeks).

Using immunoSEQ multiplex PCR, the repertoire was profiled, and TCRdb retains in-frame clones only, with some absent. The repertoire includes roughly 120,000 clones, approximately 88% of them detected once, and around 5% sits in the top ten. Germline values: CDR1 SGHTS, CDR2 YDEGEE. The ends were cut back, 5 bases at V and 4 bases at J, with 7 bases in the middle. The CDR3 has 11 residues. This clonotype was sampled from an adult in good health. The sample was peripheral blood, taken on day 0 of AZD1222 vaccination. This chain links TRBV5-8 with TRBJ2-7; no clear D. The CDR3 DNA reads TGTGCCAGCAGGATGGCGTACGAGCAGTACTTC. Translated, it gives CASRMAYEQYF.